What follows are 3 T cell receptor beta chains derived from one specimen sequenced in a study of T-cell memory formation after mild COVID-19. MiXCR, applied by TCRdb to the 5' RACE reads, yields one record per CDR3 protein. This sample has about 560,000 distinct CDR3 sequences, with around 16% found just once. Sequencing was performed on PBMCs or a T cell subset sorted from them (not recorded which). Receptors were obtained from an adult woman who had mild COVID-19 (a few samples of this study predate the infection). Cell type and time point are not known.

In DNA, the CDR3 is TGTGCCAGCAGTTCTCGGGAATCTACCGGGGAGCTGTTTTTT. Encoded protein: CASSSRESTGELFF. This chain uses TRBV12-3 or TRBV12-4 with TRBJ2-2, with D perhaps TRBD2 (5 bases). The CDR3 is 14 amino acids. V was shortened by 4 bases and J by 5 bases, with 11 bases between the two germline ends.

The DNA for the CDR3 is TGTGCCAGCTCACCAACGTCAGCGGGGGACACTGAAGCTTTCTTT. It translates to CASSPTSAGDTEAFF. The chain carries TRBV18 and TRBJ1-1; D might be TRBD1 (5 bases). Trimming removed 2 bases from V and 3 bases from J, with 13 bases in between. The germline gives CDR1 KGHSH, CDR2 LQKENI. CDR3 length equals 15 residues.

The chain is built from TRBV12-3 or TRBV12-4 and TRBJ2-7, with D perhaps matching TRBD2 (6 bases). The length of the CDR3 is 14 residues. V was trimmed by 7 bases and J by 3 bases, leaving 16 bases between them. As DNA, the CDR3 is TGTGCCAGCAAAGGGACTTGGCCTAACTACGAGCAGTACTTC. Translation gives CASKGTWPNYEQYF.